This T cell receptor (beta chain) was captured in a study of T cells in Graves' hyperthyroidism and ophthalmopathy. In its sample, this clonotype was seen a few times. Regions amplified from RNA transcripts were the TCR beta CDR3 regions. The primer set for the first-round RT-PCR of the TCR CDR3 was HTBI. TCRdb reprocessed the multiplex PCR reads via MiXCR and lists one record per CDR3 protein. The profile shows approximately 630,000 distinct CDR3 sequences, around 15% of them singletons. The CDR3 covers 12 residues. The germline V and J ends were trimmed by 4 bases and 3 bases, with 10 bases remaining between them. From germline, CDR1 is DFQATT and CDR2 SNEGSKA (reference sequence).

V gene TRBV20-1 combines with J gene TRBJ2-7; unclear D gene. This clonotype originated in a woman aged 25 to 39 with Graves' hyperthyroidism. The sample was blood. CDR3 DNA: TGCAGTGCTAACGTGGGAAGCTACGAGCAGTACTTC. Amino acid sequence: CSANVGSYEQYF.